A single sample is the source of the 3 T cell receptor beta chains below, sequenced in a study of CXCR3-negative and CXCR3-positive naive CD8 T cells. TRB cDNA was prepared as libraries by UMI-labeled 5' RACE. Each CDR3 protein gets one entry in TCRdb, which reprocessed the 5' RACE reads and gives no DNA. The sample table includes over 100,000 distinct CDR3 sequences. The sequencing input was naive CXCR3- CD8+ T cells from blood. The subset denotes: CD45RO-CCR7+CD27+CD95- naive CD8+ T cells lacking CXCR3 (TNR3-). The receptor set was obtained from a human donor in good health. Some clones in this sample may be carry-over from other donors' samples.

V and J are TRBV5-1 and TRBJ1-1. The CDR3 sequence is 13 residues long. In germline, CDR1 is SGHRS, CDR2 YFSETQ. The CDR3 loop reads CASSRDPNTEAFF. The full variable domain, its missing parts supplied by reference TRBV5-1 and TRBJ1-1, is KAGVTQTPRYLIKTRGQQVTLSCSPISGHRSVSWYQQTPGQGLQFLFEYFSETQRNKGNFPGRFSGRQFSNSRSEMNVSTLELGDSALYLCASSRDPNTEAFFGQGTRLTVV.

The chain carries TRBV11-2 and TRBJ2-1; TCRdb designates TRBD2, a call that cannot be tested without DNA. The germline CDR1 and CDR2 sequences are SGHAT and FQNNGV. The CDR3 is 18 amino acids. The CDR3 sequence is CASSLRRALEGRYNEQFF.

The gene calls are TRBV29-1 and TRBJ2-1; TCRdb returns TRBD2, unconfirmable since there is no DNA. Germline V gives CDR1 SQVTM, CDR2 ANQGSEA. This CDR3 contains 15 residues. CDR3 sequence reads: CSVSSGGGTYNEQFF.